The 4 T cell receptor beta chains listed next were all sequenced from one sample in a study of T cell responses to AZD1222 COVID-19 vaccine. The repertoire was sequenced with immunoSEQ multiplex PCR; TCRdb's copy has only in-frame clones and lacks some. The sample records about 88,000 clones, about 90% being singletons. The source material was peripheral blood, sampled on day 0 of MenACWY control vaccination. These receptors all come from an adult in good health.

The chain uses TRBV19 and TRBJ2-1; TRBD2 matches at 9 bases. Losses at the gene ends were 9 bases for V and 6 bases for J; bases not matched to a gene: 18. The CDR3 sequence is 17 residues long. CDR1 and CDR2 (germline): LNHDA, SQIVND (reference sequence). Written as DNA, the CDR3 is TGTGCCAGCCGGAGCGCCCTGGGACTAGCATCGGGCAATGAGCAGTTCTTC. Translating it yields CASRSALGLASGNEQFF.

The chain carries TRBV5-6 and TRBJ2-1, with 8 bases that match TRBD2. CDR1 and CDR2 (germline): SGHDT, YYEEEE. CDR3 size: 16 residues. V shed 0 bases, J shed 8 bases, and the junction held 10 bases outside the gene matches. The CDR3 loop reads CASSLDLGGRIDEQFF. In DNA form, the CDR3 reads TGTGCCAGCAGCTTGGATCTAGGCGGGAGGATCGATGAGCAGTTCTTC.

The rearrangement joins TRBV7-9 to TRBJ2-3, with D perhaps matching TRBD1 (6 bases). The CDR3 length is 16 residues. Trimming took 1 base from V and 2 from J, leaving 13 bases between them. Germline CDR1 SEHNR, CDR2 FQNEAQ (reference sequence). Here the CDR3 DNA reads TGTGCCAGCAGCTTAGGAGGCTCAGGGGACACAGATACGCAGTATTTT. It translates to CASSLGGSGDTDTQYF.

The gene calls are TRBV5-1 and TRBJ2-1; TRBD2 matches 14 bases. This CDR3 comprises 18 residues. With V trimmed by 4 bases and J by 3 bases, 9 bases remained unmatched. Germline V CDR1 and CDR2: SGHRS, YFSETQ. The CDR3 loop is CASSPGTSGSGVYNEQFF. The CDR3 DNA follows: TGCGCCAGCAGCCCGGGGACTAGCGGGAGTGGAGTCTACAATGAGCAGTTCTTC.